A single TCR beta chain is shown here with its context. This receptor's antigen is unknown. This specimen belongs to a study of cytomegalovirus exposure and HLA in healthy donors (TCRdb year 2017). For context, the study as a whole: In an earlier analysis of several hundred of the donors, 276 Gb of sequence data and 90 million to 120 million unique TCR beta sequences from 180 million or so T cells were reported. An early release covering approximately 600 HLA-typed donors comprised 250 to 350 gigabases of sequencing data and around 86 million unique TCR sequences. Of the roughly 390 genotyped donors, about 84% fell in the genetic ancestry cluster associated with self-reported Caucasian donors. The study was designed to test whether signatures of past pathogen exposure could be identified by cataloging public T cell receptors. The study used immunosequencing to profile the T cell repertoires of several hundred subjects and linked those repertoires to cytomegalovirus serostatus. Along with the roughly 670-subject first cohort, a separate validation cohort of some 130 different subjects was used. To predict cytomegalovirus infection status, the study combined high-throughput TCR immunosequencing, statistical association of individual TCRs with disease status, and machine learning. In a later analysis, previously published TCR beta repertoires from 600 to 850 donors were re-analyzed and high-resolution HLA genotyping was added so that TCR occurrence patterns could be studied. In the later analysis, no new phenotypic data were used to find candidate immune exposures; instead, reliance was placed on TCR beta sequences and their occurrence across donors. An earlier analysis of 587 of the donors used high-throughput TCR beta sequencing to judge whether each TCR beta V gene segment behaved as functional or pseudogenic. Donor age, sex, ethnicity and CMV serostatus were collected together with the repertoire data. A later genetic analysis took genome-wide SNP genotypes for about three fifths of the 666 donors and used that subset as a discovery cohort. Every discovery cohort repertoire had been produced on one sequencing platform. HLA typing included class I and class II loci at four-digit resolution. Typing coverage varied by locus: about 620-630 donors for A, B, C, DRB1 and DQB1; roughly 510 for DQA1; more than 600 for DPA1; more than 450 for DPB1. Several DR-DQ haplotypes were handled as single units for association and clustering because linkage in the cohort was strong. Among about 390 genotyped donors of the cohort, an average of around 240,000 unique TCR beta nucleotide sequences were sequenced per donor, around 20% of them non-productive.

Compared with germline, V lacks 8 bases and J lacks 2 bases; bases without a gene match: 10. The germline V gene sets CDR1 to MGHDK and CDR2 to SYGVNS. Its CDR3 holds 15 amino acids, cysteine through phenylalanine. The read is trimmed to its CDR3 DNA, 45 bases read in frame from base 1. Findings and caveats that apply to the study as a whole: This cohort had only TCR beta chains sequenced, and the lack of alpha or paired-chain data limited which features could be detected. In a later analysis, most CMV-associated TCR beta chains were found to appear HLA-restricted, with HLA associations seemingly driven largely by CMV exposure. In a later analysis, HLA-associated TCR beta chains showed more clonal expansion and lower generation probabilities than non-associated chains that were equally common. Compared with the roughly 710-donor mean, donors in an Asian-associated ancestry cluster had fewer N-insertions in productive TCRs, according to a later genetic analysis. A later analysis associated 16,951 TCR beta sequences with specific HLA alleles at a false discovery rate of 0.05. Broadly in line with IMGT annotations, most TCR beta V segments showed up in productive rearrangements about 90% or about 30% of the time in an earlier analysis of around 550 of the donors. A group of highly shared sequence variants was considered likely to be a technical artifact of the sequencing pipeline. Because some donors lacked HLA typing at each locus, the association tests relied only on the typed subset. An association between a missense DCLRE1C variant and V-gene and J-gene trimming of TCR beta chains was found in a later genetic analysis and replicated in an independent cohort. A further reported finding was that TCR beta sequences accurately predicted the HLA-A and HLA-B alleles for most subjects in the first cohort. The earlier analysis of about 600 of the donors excluded roughly 17 rarely observed V segments, including chromosome 9 orphons, because counts were too low. CMV serostatus was the only immune exposure information available for the cohort. It was suggested by the authors that the approach could potentially be generalized to other disease states and immunological phenotypes. The presence/absence analyses assumed that sequencing depth was roughly uniform across donors, and that assumption may not be true. According to a later analysis, TCR association rates differed among HLA loci, with DRB1 alleles showing the most associated TCRs and HLA-C alleles showing the fewest. Most TCR sequences were seen in very few donors, while some public TCRs were found in many individuals. In the study, around 150 TCR beta chains were listed as associated with cytomegalovirus. The 87-base-pair reads could not distinguish some IMGT-functional V segments, including TRBV6-2 and TRBV6-3, so those segments were excluded. Assigning TCR associations to individual alleles was difficult when HLA alleles, especially DR and DQ, strongly co-occurred. In vitro tests confirmed that a few of the cytomegalovirus-associated TCR beta chains recognize cytomegalovirus antigens. A later analysis reported that several top co-occurrence clusters appeared linked to parvovirus B19, influenza, CMV and Epstein-Barr virus. Cytomegalovirus status was reported to be diagnosed by the classifier with high specificity and sensitivity in both the original and validation cohorts. Linkage disequilibrium might explain the correlated functional status among segregating V segments, but an unknown experimental factor could not be ruled out.

The protocol used for the library was the immunoSEQ multiplex PCR assay. The multiplex PCR relied on a mix of 60 forward primers for TCR Vbeta segments and 13 reverse primers for TCR Jbeta segments. The CDR3 region of rearranged TCR beta genes was amplified from genomic DNA by a multiplex PCR assay. On the Illumina HiSeq System, the amplified TCR beta libraries were sequenced as 87-base-pair reads. In the original analysis: A later analysis tallied 80 million to 95 million unique TCR beta chains across the 666 repertoires, and some 12 million of those chains were shared by two or more donors. A nearest-neighbor algorithm error-corrected the raw reads and collapsed the reads into unique sequences, merging closely related sequences to remove PCR and sequencing errors. CDR3 sequences were aligned to IMGT reference sequences to assign V, D and J gene segments. For a sequence to be retained, a match of at least six nucleotides was required to both a V gene segment and a J gene segment. A rearrangement was called productive if the CDR3 had no stop codons and remained in frame with V and J, and every other rearrangement was called non-productive. CDR3 was defined by IMGT convention, running from the second conserved V-encoded cysteine to the conserved J-encoded phenylalanine. The earlier analysis of 587 of the donors excluded any sequence lacking an unambiguous match to a single V gene segment. An earlier analysis of almost 600 of the donors classified V segments as functional when productive rearrangements were above 56.7% and as segregating when the standard deviation between donors was above 5%. A statistical classification framework was built to diagnose cytomegalovirus status from the catalog of TCR beta chain sequences. In a later analysis, TCR nucleotide sequences were compared against IMGT/GENE-DB human TR gene sequences so that V and J genes could be assigned. In a later analysis, CDR3 sequences and most-parsimonious VDJ recombination scenarios were assigned using the TCRdist pipeline. In a later analysis, every TCR beta chain was defined by the combination of its CDR3 amino acid sequence and its V-gene family, and reads without a unique V-gene family were dropped. To address suspected cross-contamination and a sequencing artifact, a later analysis removed 592 highly shared, low-generation-probability nucleotide sequences. For each public chain, a later analysis derived a clonal expansion index from normalized ranks of inferred template counts within each repertoire. Generation probabilities in a later analysis came from a VDJ recombination model fitted to out-of-frame rearrangements, and those results were checked against IGoR. In a later analysis, hypergeometric tests were used to score TCR-TCR, TCR-HLA and TCR-CMV co-occurrence, with a repertoire-size bias correction applied to TCR pairs. In a later analysis, false discovery rates were estimated by permuting HLA or CMV assignments 20 times. A later analysis grouped co-occurring TCRs with DBSCAN, adding TCRdist sequence similarity when clustering within HLA-allele-positive subsets. Repertoires with fewer than 30,000 or more than 120,000 public chains, plus five repertoires with anomalous nucleotide sharing, were excluded from co-occurrence clustering. This immuneACCESS table, as held by TCRdb, lists in-frame sequences with V and J called but not all clones. Of the missing ones, under half trace to an unresolved V gene in checked studies; the others have no known cause. V and J calls and clone size follow that table, whereas D and trimming were derived from the DNA. In this sample's table one finds some 48,000 clones. The ten largest clones capture 26% of the sample.

The cohort comprised some 730 healthy bone marrow donors. At the time of sampling, every cohort member was nominally healthy, though immune exposures that went unrecorded were likely present. The donor tested CMV seropositive and was one of the 289 seropositive cohort members. Every donor gave a peripheral blood sample, and the peripheral blood mononuclear cells from that sample were used for TCR beta sequencing. The Qiagen DNeasy Blood Extraction Kit was used to extract genomic DNA from the blood cell samples. The chain employs TRBV25-1 and TRBJ2-5, and TRBD1 matches 8 of the central bases. The sample comprised PBMCs. The receptor comes from a man in his forties in good health and CMV-seropositive. The CDR3 reads as follows: CASGPPRQGQETQYF. The DNA reads TGTGCCAGCGGACCACCGAGACAGGGGCAAGAGACCCAGTACTTC.